The clone carrying this TCR beta chain was detected a few times. What it binds is not known. After removal of 5 bases from V and 9 bases from J, the junction contained 12 bases not matched to a gene. Looked up from germline, CDR1 is DFQATT and CDR2 is SNEGSKA (reference sequence). The CDR3 has 14 residues. These data originate in a study of CD8 T cells in ankylosing spondylitis. General study findings and limits: Reactive arthritis synovial fluid and blood were previously reported to contain some motif variants. For ankylosing spondylitis blood, a TCR beta motif of under ten highly homologous variants appeared characteristic.

Construction of TCR beta libraries was performed using quantitative 5'-RACE with molecular barcodes. From the 5' RACE reads, TCRdb called clonotypes with MiXCR, one entry per CDR3 protein. Of hundreds of thousands of distinct CDR3 sequences in the sample, 12% are singletons; the top ten hold around 6.8%. The receptor was isolated from a male donor with ankylosing spondylitis. The chain has TRBV20-1 and TRBJ2-5; 10 bases line up with TRBD2. The sequenced sample consisted of blood, either unsorted or a sorted T cell fraction (not recorded which). The CDR3 spells CSAVAGGLPKAQYF. The CDR3 DNA is TGCAGTGCTGTAGCGGGAGGCCTCCCCAAGGCCCAGTACTTC.